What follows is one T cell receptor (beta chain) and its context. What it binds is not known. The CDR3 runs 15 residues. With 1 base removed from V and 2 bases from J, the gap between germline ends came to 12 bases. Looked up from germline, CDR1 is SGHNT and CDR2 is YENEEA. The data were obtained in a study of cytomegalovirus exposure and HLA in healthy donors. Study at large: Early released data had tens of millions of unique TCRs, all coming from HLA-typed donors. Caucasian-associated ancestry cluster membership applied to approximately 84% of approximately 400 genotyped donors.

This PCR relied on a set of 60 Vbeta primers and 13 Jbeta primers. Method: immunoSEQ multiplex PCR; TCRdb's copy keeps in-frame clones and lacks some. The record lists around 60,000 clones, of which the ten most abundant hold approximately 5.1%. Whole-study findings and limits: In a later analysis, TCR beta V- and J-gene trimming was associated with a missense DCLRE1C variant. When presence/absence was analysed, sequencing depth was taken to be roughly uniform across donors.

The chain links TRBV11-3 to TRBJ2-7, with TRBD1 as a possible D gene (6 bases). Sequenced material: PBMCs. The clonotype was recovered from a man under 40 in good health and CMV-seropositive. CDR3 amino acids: CASSLGGKGAYEQYF. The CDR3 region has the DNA TGTGCCAGCAGCTTAGGCGGAAAGGGGGCCTACGAGCAGTACTTC.